These 22 T cell receptor beta chains originate from one sample sequenced in a study of blood T cell repertoires in COVID-19. Assay used: immunoSEQ multiplex PCR; TCRdb lists only in-frame clones, some missing. Of roughly 250,000 clones listed, about 85% are singletons. Sequencing was performed on peripheral blood. Receptors originate from a human donor with COVID-19, enrolled during active disease. The donor label of this sample is uncertain.

The gene calls are TRBV7-2 and TRBJ2-7, with TRBD2 identical over 7 bases. The germline V gene has CDR1 SGHTA and CDR2 FQGNSA. V shed 0 bases, J shed 2 bases, and the junction held 4 bases outside the gene matches. The CDR3 has 15 residues. CDR3 loop: CASSLALAGAYEQYF. The CDR3 nucleotides are TGTGCCAGCAGCTTAGCTCTCGCGGGAGCCTACGAGCAGTACTTC.

The V call is TRBV5-1, the J call TRBJ2-3, with TRBD2 as a possible D gene (6 bases). There are 14 residues in the CDR3. V lost 3 bases and J 1 base, leaving 9 bases between the germline ends. CDR1 is SGHRS, CDR2 YFSETQ, per germline. For the CDR3, the DNA is TGCGCCAGCAGCTGGACGGGGGGCACAGATACGCAGTATTTT. Protein sequence: CASSWTGGTDTQYF.

This chain links TRBV28 with TRBJ1-4, with 8 bases lining up with TRBD1. Looked up from germline, CDR1 is MDHEN and CDR2 is SYDVKM. V lost 3 bases to trimming and J lost 11 bases; unmatched junction nucleotides: 11. The CDR3 consists of 15 residues. The CDR3 sequence is CASSFSRTGRDKLFF. CDR3 coding DNA: TGTGCCAGCAGTTTTTCCCGGACAGGGAGAGACAAACTGTTTTTT.

The CDR3 DNA follows: TGTGCCAGCAGCCAAGGCCAAAGCGACAGAAACACCGGGGAGCTGTTTTTT. Protein: CASSQGQSDRNTGELFF. This rearrangement joins TRBV3-1 (or the pseudogene TRBV3-2) to TRBJ2-2; D possibly corresponds to TRBD1 (5 bases). The V and J ends lost 1 base and 2 bases respectively, with 14 bases between them. CDR1 LGHDT and CDR2 YNNKEL come from the germline V gene (reference sequence). The CDR3 extends over 17 amino acids.

This rearrangement joins TRBV5-1 to TRBJ2-1; 7 nucleotides agree with TRBD2. After removal of 0 bases from V and 8 bases from J, the junction contained 5 bases not matched to a gene. Germline V gene data show CDR1 as SGHRS and CDR2 as YFSETQ. The CDR3 runs to 14 residues. CDR3 in amino acids: CASSLDLGRDEQFF. In DNA, the CDR3 is TGCGCCAGCAGCTTGGATTTGGGGAGGGATGAGCAGTTCTTC.

The V and J genes are TRBV6-2 or TRBV6-3 and TRBJ2-1; 12 bases agree with TRBD2. The CDR3 totals 19 residues. V lost 6 bases to trimming and J lost 1 base; unmatched junction nucleotides: 13. Germline CDR1 reads MNHEY; CDR2 reads SVGEGT. Here the CDR3 reads CASSRLAGVGSGSYNEQFF. For the CDR3, the DNA is TGTGCCAGCAGCCGACTAGCGGGAGTGGGATCTGGTTCCTACAATGAGCAGTTCTTC.

V gene TRBV9 combines with J gene TRBJ1-5, with unresolved D. V was pared by 0 bases and J by 4 bases, with 8 bases between. CDR1 and CDR2 (germline): SGDLS, YYNGEE. CDR3 length: 14 residues. CDR3 amino acids: CASSVDEGNQPQHF. The DNA for the CDR3 is TGTGCCAGCAGCGTAGACGAGGGTAATCAGCCCCAGCATTTT.

CDR3 sequence: CASRLQAQETQYF. Written as DNA, the CDR3 is TGTGCCAGCAGATTACAAGCACAAGAGACCCAGTACTTC. The chain is built from TRBV28 and TRBJ2-5, with unresolved D. Trimming left V 6 bases short and J 2 bases short, with 10 bases between. The CDR3 is made up of 13 amino acids. The germline V gene has CDR1 MDHEN and CDR2 SYDVKM.

This clone has a handful of counts. The gene calls are TRBV11-2 and TRBJ1-4, with D possibly being TRBD1 (5 bases). Germline CDR1 SGHAT, CDR2 FQNNGV. Trimming shortened V by 4 bases and J by 6 bases, and 27 bases separated the two germline ends. The CDR3 contains 19 residues. This CDR3 is CASSSKTVLRPTYDEKLFF. The CDR3 DNA reads as TGTGCCAGCAGCTCCAAGACAGTACTCCGCCCCACCTACGATGAAAAACTGTTTTTT.

The chain joins TRBV7-3 to TRBJ2-1; possible D gene TRBD1, 5 bases. The CDR3 contains 15 residues. V was clipped by 2 bases and J by 2 bases, with 10 bases between them. Germline V gene sequence: CDR1 SGHTA, CDR2 FQGTGA. CDR3 bases: TGTGCCAGCAGCTTACTGCCGACAGCCTACAATGAGCAGTTCTTC. Translated, it gives CASSLLPTAYNEQFF. The whole variable domain, remainder taken from reference TRBV7-3 and TRBJ2-1, is GAGVSQTPSNKVTEKGKYVELRCDPISGHTALYWYRQSLGQGPEFLIYFQGTGAADDSGLPNDRFFAVRPEGSVSTLKIQRTERGDSAVYLCASSLLPTAYNEQFFGPGTRLTVL.

The chain couples TRBV6-6 to TRBJ2-7; D ambiguous. Germline values: CDR1 MNHNY, CDR2 SVGAGI (reference sequence). Trimming pared 5 bases from V and 3 bases from J, leaving 20 bases between. This CDR3 is built from 16 residues. The CDR3 loop is CASSPPDSLLGYEQYF. The DNA of the CDR3 is TGTGCCAGCAGTCCTCCCGACTCGCTATTGGGCTACGAGCAGTACTTC.

The chain is built from TRBV27 and TRBJ2-1, with TRBD2 identical over 13 bases. V was clipped by 5 bases and J by 7 bases; unmatched bases: 8. The CDR3 is 16 residues long. Germline V gene lookup returns CDR1 MNHEY and CDR2 SMNVEV (reference sequence). CDR3 in DNA: TGTGCCAGCAGTCTCTGGACTAGCGGGAGTAGGAATGAGCAGTTCTTC. This sequence encodes CASSLWTSGSRNEQFF.

This clone came up a few times. The chain carries TRBV30 and TRBJ1-2; the match to TRBD1 covers 9 bases. The CDR3 runs to 15 residues. Losses at the gene ends were 3 bases for V and 4 bases for J; bases not matched to a gene: 9. Germline-derived CDR1 and CDR2 are GTSNPN and SVGIG (reference sequence). The CDR3 loop is CAWRERQGVPYGYTF. The DNA for the CDR3 is TGTGCCTGGAGGGAAAGACAGGGGGTACCCTATGGCTACACCTTC.

DNA for the CDR3: TGTGCCAGCAGCCAGGGACTAGCGGGAGGGGCCGGGGAGCTGTTTTTT. It codes for CASSQGLAGGAGELFF. V usage is TRBV7-2 and J usage is TRBJ2-2; TRBD2 matches at 16 bases. Germline V gene data show CDR1 as SGHTA and CDR2 as FQGNSA. The CDR3 totals 16 residues. V trimming: 5 bases; J trimming: 6 bases; junction bases outside the gene matches: 3.

The V and J genes are TRBV7-2 and TRBJ1-5; tentatively, D is TRBD1 (6 bases). Germline CDR1 reads SGHTA; CDR2 reads FQGNSA. V lost 4 bases, J lost 3 bases, and 13 bases lay in between. The CDR3 runs 15 residues. CDR3 sequence (DNA): TGTGCCAGCAGCTGGAAGGGGGGGGACAATCAGCCCCAGCATTTT. Protein: CASSWKGGDNQPQHF. Complete variable domain (other parts from reference TRBV7-2 and TRBJ1-5): GAGVSQSPSNKVTEKGKDVELRCDPISGHTALYWYRQSLGQGLEFLIYFQGNSAPDKSGLPSDRFSAERTGGSVSTLTIQRTQQEDSAVYLCASSWKGGDNQPQHFGDGTRLSIL.

The chain has TRBV12-5 and TRBJ1-2, with TRBD1 as a possible D gene (5 bases). This CDR3 region has 16 residues. V shed 2 bases and J shed 2 bases, with 15 bases lying between them. The germline CDR1 and CDR2 sequences are LGHNT and FRNRAP. CDR3 loop: CASGLPTPGENYGYTF. CDR3 bases: TGTGCTAGTGGTTTGCCCACCCCGGGGGAGAACTATGGCTACACCTTC. Supplemented by reference TRBV12-5 and TRBJ1-2, the full variable domain reads DARVTQTPRHKVTEMGQEVTMRCQPILGHNTVFWYRQTMMQGLELLAYFRNRAPLDDSGMPKDRFSAEMPDATLATLKIQPSEPRDSAVYFCASGLPTPGENYGYTFGSGTRLTVV.

The CDR3 nucleotides are TGTGCCTGGAGCCGACGGACAGGGACGAGAGACACTGAAGCTTTCTTT. This gives the protein CAWSRRTGTRDTEAFF. The gene calls are TRBV30 and TRBJ1-1, with 8 bases that match TRBD1. This CDR3 has 16 residues. CDR1 and CDR2 from the germline V gene are GTSNPN and SVGIG (reference sequence). V dropped 3 bases and J dropped 3; count of bases not matched to a gene: 12.

This chain uses TRBV7-2 with TRBJ2-5; TRBD1 might be the D (6 bases). V lost 2 bases to trimming and J lost 4 bases, with 17 bases between them. Germline-derived CDR1 and CDR2 are SGHTA and FQGNSA. The CDR3 covers 16 residues. CDR3 sequence reads: CASSLWVQGTGETQYF. The CDR3 DNA reads as TGTGCCAGCAGCTTATGGGTACAGGGTACTGGAGAGACCCAGTACTTC.

The gene calls are TRBV7-2 and TRBJ2-2; D remains ambiguous. There are 14 residues in the CDR3. Trimming shortened V by 2 bases and J by 8 bases, and 12 bases separated the two germline ends. CDR1 and CDR2 from the germline V gene are SGHTA and FQGNSA. In DNA, the CDR3 is TGTGCCAGCAGCTTAATGCTGGCATCTGGGGAGCTGTTTTTT. This sequence encodes CASSLMLASGELFF.

The rearrangement joins TRBV7-3 to TRBJ1-1; D not certain. Germline V gene sequence: CDR1 SGHTA, CDR2 FQGTGA. The CDR3 length is 14 residues. Trimming removed 5 bases from V and 0 bases from J, with 10 bases in between. The CDR3 coding sequence is TGTGCCAGCAGCCCGACAACAATGAACACTGAAGCTTTCTTT. It codes for CASSPTTMNTEAFF.

The V and J genes are TRBV4-1 and TRBJ1-3, with a possible D match to TRBD1 (5 bases). Germline assignment: CDR1 MGHRA and CDR2 YSYEKL. V shed 1 base and J shed 1 base, with 8 bases lying between them. CDR3 length: 15 amino acids. Here the CDR3 DNA reads TGCGCCAGCAGCCAAGTGGGGGGATCTGGAAACACCATATATTTT. It is translated as CASSQVGGSGNTIYF.

The chain is built from TRBV6-5 and TRBJ1-6; 9 nucleotides match TRBD1. Trimming cost V 0 bases and J 6 bases; bases outside gene matches: 3. CDR3 length equals 16 residues. Looked up from germline, CDR1 is MNHEY and CDR2 is SVGAGI. CDR3 sequence reads: CASSYSRDRANSPLHF. For the CDR3, the DNA is TGTGCCAGCAGTTACTCGAGGGACAGGGCTAATTCACCCCTCCACTTT.